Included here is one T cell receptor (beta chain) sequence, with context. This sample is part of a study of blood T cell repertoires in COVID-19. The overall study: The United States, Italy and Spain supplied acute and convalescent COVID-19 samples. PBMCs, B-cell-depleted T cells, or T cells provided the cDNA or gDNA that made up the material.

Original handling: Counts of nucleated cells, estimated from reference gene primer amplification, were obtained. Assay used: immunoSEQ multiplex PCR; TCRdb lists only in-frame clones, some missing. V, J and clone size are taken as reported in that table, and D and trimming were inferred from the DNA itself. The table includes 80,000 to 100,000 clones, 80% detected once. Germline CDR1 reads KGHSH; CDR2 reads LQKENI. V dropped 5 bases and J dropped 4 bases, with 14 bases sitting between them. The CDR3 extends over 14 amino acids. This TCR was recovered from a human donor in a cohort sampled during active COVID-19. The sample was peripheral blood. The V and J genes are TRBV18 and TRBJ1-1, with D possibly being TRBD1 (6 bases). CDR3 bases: TGTGCCAGCTCAAAACAGGGAGAGGGCACTGAAGCTTTCTTT. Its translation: CASSKQGEGTEAFF. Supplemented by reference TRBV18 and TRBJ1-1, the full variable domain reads NAGVMQNPRHLVRRRGQEARLRCSPMKGHSHVYWYRQLPEEGLKFMVYLQKENIIDESGMPKERFSAEFPKEGPSILRIQQVVRGDSAAYFCASSKQGEGTEAFFGQGTRLTVV.